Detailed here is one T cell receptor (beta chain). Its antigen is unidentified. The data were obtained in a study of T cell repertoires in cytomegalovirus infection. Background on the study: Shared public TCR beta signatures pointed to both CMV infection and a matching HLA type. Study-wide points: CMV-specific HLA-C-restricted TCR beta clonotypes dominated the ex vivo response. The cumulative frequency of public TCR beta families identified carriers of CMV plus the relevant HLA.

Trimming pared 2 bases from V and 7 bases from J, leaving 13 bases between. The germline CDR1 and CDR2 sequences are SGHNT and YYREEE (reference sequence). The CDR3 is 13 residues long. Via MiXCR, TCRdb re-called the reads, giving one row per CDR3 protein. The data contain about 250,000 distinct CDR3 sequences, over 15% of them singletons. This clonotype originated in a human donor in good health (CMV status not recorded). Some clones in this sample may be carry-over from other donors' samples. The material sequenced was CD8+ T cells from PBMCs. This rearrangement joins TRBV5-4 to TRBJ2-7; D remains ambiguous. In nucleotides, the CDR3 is TGTGCCAGCAGCTTTCATGGTGTGGGGGAGCAGTACTTC. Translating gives CASSFHGVGEQYF.